The subject of this entry is one T cell receptor beta chain. What it binds is not known. The source of the sample is a study of PD-1 blockade in classical Hodgkin lymphoma. Notes on the study in general: With CD4+ cells, TCR diversity rose significantly by C4D1, but not with CD8+ cells. TCR diversity at baseline was reported to be reduced in newly diagnosed patients relative to healthy donors.

Each of the patients experienced relapse following autologous stem cell transplantation, and their brentuximab vedotin exposure differed. Germline assignment: CDR1 MNHEY and CDR2 SVGAGI. Trimming removed 5 bases at V and 14 bases at J, with 19 bases between. CDR3 length: 13 residues. Profiling relied on immunoSEQ multiplex PCR, and the TCRdb table lists in-frame clones only, not all of them. The sample holds tens of thousands of clones, around 86% seen once. The V gene is TRBV6-5, the J gene TRBJ2-1, with D perhaps matching TRBD1 (6 bases). The TCR was taken from a human donor with classical Hodgkin lymphoma. This specimen consisted of peripheral blood mononuclear cells (PBMCs), obtained at baseline. This CDR3 is CASSRGGPNKKFF. The CDR3 DNA is TGTGCCAGCAGTAGAGGGGGTCCGAATAAAAAGTTCTTC.